This passage covers 32 T cell receptor beta chains from one sample sequenced in a study of blood T cells in healthy people across ages. Through a sample-barcoded 5' primer and a J-beta primer mix, a second PCR was run for about 6 to 11 cycles. TCRdb redid the calling of the 5' RACE reads with MiXCR, one entry per CDR3 protein. Seen here are roughly 730,000 distinct CDR3 sequences, roughly three fifths observed once, and the top ten hold roughly 25%. Sample: blood. These receptors all come from a man aged 35-49 years in good health.

The chain links TRBV10-3 to TRBJ2-5, with D unclear. This CDR3 has 14 residues. Trimming stripped 8 bases from V and 4 bases from J, with 17 bases between. The germline V gene has CDR1 ENHRY and CDR2 SYGVKD. The CDR3 is CAISAGGRRETQYF. CDR3 in DNA: TGTGCCATCTCAGCAGGCGGTCGGAGAGAGACCCAGTACTTC.

This clonotype was observed a few times. The rearrangement joins TRBV12-5 to TRBJ2-3, with 7 bases that match TRBD1. V dropped 5 bases and J dropped 5; count of bases not matched to a gene: 10. The CDR3 runs to 15 residues. Germline lookup yields CDR1 LGHNT and CDR2 FRNRAP. The CDR3 DNA reads TGTGCTAGTGGTCTCAAGGGACAGTTGGAAGATACGCAGTATTTT. This gives the protein CASGLKGQLEDTQYF.

With respect to this clonotype: It may be a read error: a sequence one base away is much more abundant. Here the CDR3 DNA reads TGTGCCAGCAGCTTAAACTCAGGGGACAATCAGCCCCAGCATTTT. Residues: CASSLNSGDNQPQHF. This chain links TRBV7-9 with TRBJ1-5; a weak D match, TRBD1 (6 bases). The germline V gene has CDR1 SEHNR and CDR2 FQNEAQ (reference sequence). The CDR3 covers 15 residues. Between the trimmed V and J ends, which lost 2 bases and 3 bases, there was a span of 11 bases.

This sequence joins TRBV18 and TRBJ1-2; 8 nucleotides line up with TRBD1. Germline CDR1 is KGHSH and CDR2 is LQKENI. V lost 3 bases and J lost 4; bases outside the gene matches: 7. The CDR3 loop spans 15 amino acids. CDR3 coding DNA: TGTGCCAGCTCACCCGGGACAGGTCAAGTCTATGGCTACACCTTC. It specifies CASSPGTGQVYGYTF. Drawing the rest from reference TRBV18 and TRBJ1-2, the complete variable domain is NAGVMQNPRHLVRRRGQEARLRCSPMKGHSHVYWYRQLPEEGLKFMVYLQKENIIDESGMPKERFSAEFPKEGPSILRIQQVVRGDSAAYFCASSPGTGQVYGYTFGSGTRLTVV.

The CDR3 DNA reads as TGTGCCAGCAGTTTAGTAGGACTGGACATTCAGTACTTC. This sequence encodes CASSLVGLDIQYF. V is TRBV28 and J is TRBJ2-7; possibly TRBD2 for D (5 bases). The end of the DNA is better explained by TRBJ2-4, so the J call may be wrong. CDR1 and CDR2 (germline): MDHEN, SYDVKM. The CDR3 is 13 amino acids.

For this clonotype: At one boundary the junction diverges from the germline segment, which might be a read error. The genes are TRBV15 and TRBJ1-6; 11 positions agree with TRBD1. The CDR3 consists of 17 residues. CDR1 LNHNV and CDR2 YYDKDF come from the germline V gene (reference sequence). The CDR3 protein is CATSRVRTGGMNSPLHF. For the CDR3, the DNA is TGCGCCACCAGCAGAGTCCGGACAGGGGGCATGAATTCACCCCTCCACTTT.

The V gene is TRBV28, the J gene TRBJ1-2; a possible D gene is TRBD1 (6 bases). V lost 3 bases to trimming and J lost 4 bases, with 9 bases between them. The CDR3 extends over 13 amino acids. Germline CDR1 MDHEN, CDR2 SYDVKM. The CDR3 loop is CASSFAGAYGYTF. CDR3 in DNA: TGTGCCAGCAGTTTTGCAGGGGCCTATGGCTACACCTTC.

The gene calls are TRBV6-5 and TRBJ2-5; TRBD1 matches at 8 bases. TRBJ2-7 matches the DNA end more closely, so the J call is doubtful. The CDR3 runs to 14 residues. Germline lookup yields CDR1 MNHEY and CDR2 SVGAGI. The DNA for the CDR3 is TGTGCCAGCAGAGAGGACAGGGCGGTATACGAGCAGTACTTC. Translation: CASREDRAVYEQYF.

This clonotype was counted between two and nine times. J is TRBJ2-7 and V is TRBV27; the D gene could be TRBD1 or TRBD2 (6 bases each). Germline CDR1 MNHEY, CDR2 SMNVEV (reference sequence). This CDR3 has 13 amino acids. V lost 5 bases and J lost 4, with 12 bases in between. CDR3 in DNA: TGTGCCAGCAGTCCGTGGAGGGGGTACGAGCAGTACTTC. This codes for CASSPWRGYEQYF.

With respect to this clonotype: Sequence at one end of the junction differs from germline and may be a read error. The chain is built from TRBV3-1 and TRBJ2-7; the D gene is possibly TRBD2 (6 bases). Germline V gene lookup returns CDR1 LGHDT and CDR2 YNNKEL (reference sequence). This CDR3 spans 15 amino acids. The CDR3 sequence: CAGSQEGLGGYEQYF. The CDR3, as DNA: TGTGCCGGCAGCCAAGAGGGCCTCGGGGGCTACGAGCAGTACTTC.

This clonotype was counted a single time. V gene TRBV6-2 or TRBV6-3 combines with J gene TRBJ2-3; D is perhaps TRBD1 (5 bases). Germline loops: CDR1 MNHEY, CDR2 SVGEGT. V dropped 0 bases and J dropped 2 bases, with 12 bases sitting between them. The CDR3 is 16 amino acids. CDR3 DNA: TGTGCCAGCAGTTACTCGAAAAGGGGCCTCACAGATACGCAGTATTTT. It translates to CASSYSKRGLTDTQYF.

This sequence joins TRBV5-5 and TRBJ2-7; D is unresolved. The CDR3 is made up of 13 amino acids. The ends were cut back, 0 bases at V and 3 bases at J, with 7 bases in the middle. Germline-derived CDR1 and CDR2 are SGHKS and YYEKEE (reference sequence). CDR3 in DNA: TGTGCCAGCAGCTTGGGGTACGGCTACGAGCAGTACTTC. This codes for CASSLGYGYEQYF.

This chain links TRBV20-1 with TRBJ2-7; TRBD2 might be the D (5 bases). The CDR3 consists of 12 residues. Per germline, CDR1 DFQATT and CDR2 SNEGSKA (reference sequence). The V end was cut by 6 bases, the J end by 7 bases, with 16 bases between. CDR3 sequence (DNA): TGCAGTGCCGAGAAAACTAGTACTGAGCAGTACTTC. This sequence encodes CSAEKTSTEQYF.

V usage is TRBV20-1 and J usage is TRBJ2-3; the match to TRBD1 covers 9 bases. The CDR3 spans 16 residues. Unmatched junction bases numbered 12, after V lost 5 bases and J lost 3 bases. CDR1 DFQATT and CDR2 SNEGSKA come from the germline V gene (reference sequence). CDR3 protein: CSAGPPGTGWTDTQYF. The CDR3, as DNA: TGCAGTGCTGGACCACCGGGGACAGGGTGGACAGATACGCAGTATTTT.

The V and J genes are TRBV19 and TRBJ2-5; 12 positions agree with TRBD2. Per germline, CDR1 LNHDA and CDR2 SQIVND (reference sequence). The CDR3 loop spans 15 amino acids. Trimming took 9 bases from V and 5 from J; bases not matched to a gene: 10. The CDR3 region is CASRTSGTSGETQYF. DNA of the CDR3: TGTGCCAGCAGGACTAGCGGGACTTCTGGGGAGACCCAGTACTTC.

The table lists this clonotype with many counts. The gene calls are TRBV10-3 and TRBJ2-2; D is perhaps TRBD2 (6 bases). The CDR3 sequence is 16 residues long. Trimming left V 5 bases short and J 0 bases short, with 13 bases between. Germline-derived CDR1 and CDR2 are ENHRY and SYGVKD. CDR3 in amino acids: CAISNGGTANTGELFF. In DNA form, the CDR3 reads TGTGCCATCAGTAATGGCGGGACCGCGAACACCGGGGAGCTGTTTTTT.

This clonotype turned up a few times. The genes are TRBV25-1 and TRBJ1-2; D uncertain. CDR3 length equals 14 residues. V was clipped by 1 base and J by 1 base, with 7 bases between them. Germline V gene lookup returns CDR1 MGHDK and CDR2 SYGVNS. CDR3 sequence reads: CASSEFTVNYGYTF. In DNA form, the CDR3 reads TGTGCCAGCAGTGAATTCACAGTTAACTATGGCTACACCTTC.

The chain joins TRBV2 to TRBJ2-1, with 8 bases matching TRBD1. The CDR3 consists of 15 residues. J gave up 2 bases and V 8 bases, and 8 bases lay outside the gene matches. Germline assignment: CDR1 SNHLY and CDR2 FYNNEI. Here the CDR3 DNA reads TGTGCCAGCCCGAAGACAGGGGTCACCTACAATGAGCAGTTCTTC. It translates to CASPKTGVTYNEQFF.

This clonotype was detected only once. This sequence joins TRBV10-3 and TRBJ2-5; D gene uncertain. CDR3 length: 14 amino acids. V lost 2 bases, J lost 7 bases, and 14 bases lay in between. The germline V gene has CDR1 ENHRY and CDR2 SYGVKD. The CDR3 sequence: CAISEDLQKGTQYF. CDR3 bases: TGTGCCATCAGTGAGGACCTTCAGAAGGGGACCCAGTACTTC.

The V call is TRBV11-2, the J call TRBJ2-6; 9 positions match TRBD1. Germline trimming cut 5 bases from V and 1 base from J; bases unmatched to any gene: 12. The CDR3 length is 19 residues. Germline V gene sequence: CDR1 SGHAT, CDR2 FQNNGV. The CDR3 protein is CASSPQPGQGLSGANVLTF. The DNA of the CDR3 is TGTGCCAGCAGCCCCCAACCGGGACAGGGTCTTTCTGGGGCCAACGTCCTGACTTTC.

V gene TRBV2 combines with J gene TRBJ2-1; D is unresolved. The CDR3 has 14 residues. Trimming removed 6 bases from V and 3 bases from J, with 12 bases in between. Germline CDR1 and CDR2: SNHLY and FYNNEI. The CDR3 sequence: CASRGMADYNEQFF. DNA of the CDR3: TGTGCCAGCAGGGGTATGGCCGACTACAATGAGCAGTTCTTC. Combining the CDR3 with reference TRBV2 and TRBJ2-1 gives the whole variable domain EPEVTQTPSHQVTQMGQEVILRCVPISNHLYFYWYRQILGQKVEFLVSFYNNEISEKSEIFDDQFSVERPDGSNFTLKIRSTKLEDSAMYFCASRGMADYNEQFFGPGTRLTVL.

This clonotype was seen at least ten times. The J gene is TRBJ2-7, the V gene TRBV7-2; D is ambiguous. The CDR3 is 13 amino acids. The V end lost 0 bases, the J end lost 2 bases, and 5 bases lay between the germline ends. The V gene's germline CDR1 is SGHTA and CDR2 FQGNSA. Here the CDR3 reads CASSLAQTYEQYF. The CDR3 DNA sequence: TGTGCCAGCAGCTTAGCACAGACCTACGAGCAGTACTTC.

The chain recombines TRBV20-1 with TRBJ2-7, with TRBD1 matching over 7 bases. Germline V gene data show CDR1 as DFQATT and CDR2 as SNEGSKA (reference sequence). The CDR3 has 15 amino acids. V shed 6 bases, J shed 4 bases, and the junction held 15 bases outside the gene matches. The CDR3 DNA follows: TGCAGTGCCTCGACGGTCAGGGGGAGCAAGTACGAGCAGTACTTC. This translates into CSASTVRGSKYEQYF.

The J gene is TRBJ2-7, the V gene TRBV20-1; D not certain. The germline CDR1 and CDR2 sequences are DFQATT and SNEGSKA (reference sequence). The CDR3 sequence is 12 residues long. V was shortened by 7 bases and J by 0 bases, with 10 bases between the two germline ends. CDR3: CSGGESSYEQYF. In nucleotides, the CDR3 is TGCAGTGGTGGGGAAAGCTCCTACGAGCAGTACTTC.

This clonotype was seen once. The J gene is TRBJ2-6, the V gene TRBV30; possibly TRBD1 or TRBD2 for D (5 bases each). The CDR3 is made up of 17 amino acids. Germline assignment: CDR1 GTSNPN and CDR2 SVGIG (reference sequence). Trimming shortened V by 7 bases and J by 0 bases, and 19 bases separated the two germline ends. The CDR3 region is CASRDPEYGSGANVLTF. CDR3 bases: TGTGCCTCGAGGGACCCCGAATATGGCTCTGGGGCCAACGTCCTGACTTTC.

This clonotype showed up just a few times. The V call is TRBV2, the J call TRBJ1-5, with D possibly being TRBD1 (6 bases). The CDR3 contains 14 residues. With 4 bases removed from V and 5 bases from J, the gap between germline ends came to 12 bases. CDR1 is SNHLY and CDR2 is FYNNEI in the germline V gene. Here the CDR3 reads CASSVNRADQPQHF. Written as DNA, the CDR3 is TGTGCCAGCAGTGTAAACAGGGCGGATCAGCCCCAGCATTTT.

The V and J genes are TRBV5-5 and TRBJ2-4; TRBD2 matches 9 bases. This CDR3 has 16 residues. Trimming took 4 bases from V and 11 from J; bases not matched to a gene: 16. Germline V CDR1 and CDR2: SGHKS, YYEKEE (reference sequence). The DNA for the CDR3 is TGTGCCAGCAGCCCAAGGGTGGTAGCGGGAGACGGAGTTCAGTACTTC. Protein sequence: CASSPRVVAGDGVQYF. Variable domain in full (rest from reference TRBV5-5 and TRBJ2-4): DAGVTQSPTHLIKTRGQQVTLRCSPISGHKSVSWYQQVLGQGPQFIFQYYEKEERGRGNFPDRFSARQFPNYSSELNVNALLLGDSALYLCASSPRVVAGDGVQYFGAGTRLSVL.

The rearrangement links TRBV5-1 to TRBJ2-1, with D uncertain. Germline values: CDR1 SGHRS, CDR2 YFSETQ. V lost 1 base and J 5 bases, leaving 7 bases between the germline ends. This CDR3 contains 13 residues. Here the CDR3 DNA reads TGCGCCAGCAGCTTGAACGCCGACAATGAGCAGTTCTTC. Translated, it gives CASSLNADNEQFF.

V and J are TRBV12-3 or TRBV12-4 and TRBJ1-1; no firm D call. CDR3 length equals 14 residues. The V end lost 6 bases, the J end lost 3 bases, and 14 bases lay between the germline ends. CDR3 nucleotide sequence: TGTGCCAGCAGCCTCCCGACCAAGCACACTGAAGCTTTCTTT. It specifies CASSLPTKHTEAFF.

V gene TRBV6-5 combines with J gene TRBJ2-4; D possibly corresponds to TRBD1 (5 bases). The DNA end is more similar to TRBJ2-5, so the J call may be wrong. CDR3 length equals 16 residues. The germline gives CDR1 MNHEY, CDR2 SVGAGI. The CDR3 sequence is CASRAEETVPQETQYF. Written as DNA, the CDR3 is TGTGCCAGCAGAGCCGAAGAGACAGTACCCCAAGAGACCCAGTACTTC.

V is TRBV11-3 and J is TRBJ1-4, with D hard to call. Looked up from germline, CDR1 is SGHNT and CDR2 is YENEEA. The ends were cut back, 5 bases at V and 9 bases at J, with 10 bases in the middle. The CDR3 totals 12 residues. This CDR3 is CASSPGGQKLFF. The CDR3 DNA sequence: TGTGCCAGCAGCCCGGGAGGTCAAAAACTGTTTTTT.

The gene calls are TRBV7-9 and TRBJ1-5; TRBD1 might be the D (5 bases). CDR3 length: 17 amino acids. V gave up 1 base and J gave up 9 bases, with 22 bases separating them. Germline CDR1 SEHNR, CDR2 FQNEAQ (reference sequence). CDR3 region: CASSLGGVAGRLLPQHF. The CDR3 DNA follows: TGTGCCAGCAGCTTAGGGGGCGTGGCAGGGCGCCTCCTGCCCCAGCATTTT.